A selection of T cell receptor beta chains follows, all from one sample in a study of post-analysis software for immune sequencing data. TCRdb re-analysed the PCR reads in MiXCR, keeping a single row per CDR3 protein. The data show roughly 580,000 distinct CDR3 sequences, 44% seen once. The sequencing input was blood. Source of these receptors: a girl aged 10 to 17 with multiple sclerosis. Both conserved end residues are part of each CDR3. D genes are given only for firm matches. Not all rows give a size; the values are once, few, many and, for expanded clones, a class.

d_call: TRBD1
j_call: TRBJ2-7
clone_size: .
v_call: TRBV12-3/TRBV12-4
cdr3_aa: CASSQVGTGEYEQYF
cdr3_nt: TGTGCCAGCAGCCAGGTTGGGACAGGAGAATACGAGCAGTACTTC

d_call: TRBD1
j_call: TRBJ2-2
clone_size: once
v_call: TRBV6-6
cdr3_aa: CASSYSKFQGARGELFF
cdr3_nt: TGTGCCAGCAGTTACTCGAAATTCCAGGGGGCTAGAGGGGAGCTGTTTTTT

d_call: TRBD1
j_call: TRBJ2-4
clone_size: few
v_call: TRBV12-3/TRBV12-4
cdr3_aa: CASSPQGAYIQYF
cdr3_nt: TGTGCCTCCTCACCTCAGGGGGCGTACATTCAGTACTTC

d_call: .
j_call: TRBJ1-2
clone_size: .
v_call: TRBV5-1
cdr3_aa: CASSLEGATVGYTF
cdr3_nt: TGCGCCAGCAGCTTGGAGGGCGCGACGGTTGGCTACACCTTC

d_call: .
j_call: TRBJ2-4
clone_size: few
v_call: TRBV7-9
cdr3_aa: CASSVPHGNAKNIQYF
cdr3_nt: TGTGCCAGCAGCGTCCCACATGGGAACGCCAAAAACATTCAGTACTTC

d_call: .
j_call: TRBJ1-1
clone_size: .
v_call: TRBV12-3/TRBV12-4
cdr3_aa: CASSPQGTGRGAFF
cdr3_nt: TGTGCCAGCAGTCCTCAAGGCACCGGGAGAGGGGCTTTCTTT

d_call: .
j_call: TRBJ1-2
clone_size: once
v_call: TRBV7-9
cdr3_aa: CASSSYQGQADGYTF
cdr3_nt: TGTGCCAGCAGCTCCTATCAGGGGCAGGCGGACGGCTACACCTTC

d_call: .
j_call: TRBJ2-1
clone_size: .
v_call: TRBV12-3/TRBV12-4
cdr3_aa: CASSLGRGAVEQFF
cdr3_nt: TGTGCCAGCAGTTTGGGGAGGGGGGCGGTTGAGCAGTTCTTC

d_call: .
j_call: TRBJ1-4
clone_size: few
v_call: TRBV2
cdr3_aa: CASRYRGEPIEKLFF
cdr3_nt: TGTGCCAGCAGGTACAGAGGGGAGCCTATAGAAAAACTGTTTTTT

d_call: .
j_call: TRBJ2-5
clone_size: few
v_call: TRBV4-1
cdr3_aa: CASSPVDPNETQYF
cdr3_nt: TGCGCCAGCAGCCCTGTAGACCCCAATGAGACCCAGTACTTC

d_call: TRBD1
j_call: TRBJ2-1
clone_size: .
v_call: TRBV9
cdr3_aa: CASSPGQGSSHNEQFF
cdr3_nt: TGTGCCAGCAGCCCGGGACAGGGGAGCTCCCACAATGAGCAGTTCTTC

d_call: .
j_call: TRBJ1-1
clone_size: few
v_call: TRBV5-1
cdr3_aa: CASRRAEANTEAFF
cdr3_nt: TGCGCCAGCAGGAGGGCAGAAGCGAACACTGAAGCTTTCTTT

d_call: .
j_call: TRBJ2-3
clone_size: .
v_call: TRBV12-3/TRBV12-4
cdr3_aa: CASSLSRATDTQYF
cdr3_nt: TGTGCCAGCAGTTTGTCCAGGGCCACAGATACGCAGTATTTT